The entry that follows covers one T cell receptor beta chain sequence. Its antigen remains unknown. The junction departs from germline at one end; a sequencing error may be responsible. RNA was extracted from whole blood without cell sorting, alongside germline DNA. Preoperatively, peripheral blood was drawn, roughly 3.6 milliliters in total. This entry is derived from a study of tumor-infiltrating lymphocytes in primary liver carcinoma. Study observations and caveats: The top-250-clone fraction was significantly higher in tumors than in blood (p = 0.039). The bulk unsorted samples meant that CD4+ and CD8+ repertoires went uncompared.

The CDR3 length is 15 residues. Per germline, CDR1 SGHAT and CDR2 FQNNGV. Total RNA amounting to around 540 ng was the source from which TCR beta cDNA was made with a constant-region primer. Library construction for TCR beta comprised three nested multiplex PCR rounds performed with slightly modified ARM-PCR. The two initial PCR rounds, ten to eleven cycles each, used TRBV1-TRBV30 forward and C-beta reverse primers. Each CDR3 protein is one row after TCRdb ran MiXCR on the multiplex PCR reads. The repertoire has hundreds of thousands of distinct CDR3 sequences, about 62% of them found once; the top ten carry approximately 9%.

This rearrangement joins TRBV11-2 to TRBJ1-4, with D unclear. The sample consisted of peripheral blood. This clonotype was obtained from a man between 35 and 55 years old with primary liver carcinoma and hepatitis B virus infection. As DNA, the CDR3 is TGCGCCAGCAGTGCCCGAGGAACAAGCAGGGAAAAACTGTTTTTT. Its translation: CASSARGTSREKLFF.